These 8 T cell receptor beta chains share one sample of origin, sequenced in a study of neurological immune-mediated disorders. From the 5' RACE reads, TCRdb called clonotypes with MiXCR, one entry per CDR3 protein. This sample has over 35,000 distinct CDR3 sequences; around 4.5% occur once, and the top ten carry around 6%. The sequenced sample consisted of PBMCs. Source of these receptors: an older woman with multiple sclerosis.

This clonotype turned up a few times. This chain joins TRBV2 and TRBJ1-5; weak D call: TRBD1 (5 bases). Trimming cost V 5 bases and J 2 bases, with 13 bases left between them. Germline V gene lookup returns CDR1 SNHLY and CDR2 FYNNEI. The length of the CDR3 is 15 residues. DNA for the CDR3: TGTGCCAGCAGTCCTTCTGGGGACGGCAATCAGCCCCAGCATTTT. This translates into CASSPSGDGNQPQHF.

This clonotype was counted ten times or more. The rearrangement uses TRBV4-1 and TRBJ2-5; D is unclear. The germline CDR1 and CDR2 sequences are MGHRA and YSYEKL. This CDR3 has 16 amino acids. V was pared by 0 bases and J by 1 base, with 12 bases between. The CDR3 DNA follows: TGCGCCAGCAGCCAAGAGGTTGGGTCTATCCAAGAGACCCAGTACTTC. Protein product: CASSQEVGSIQETQYF.

This clonotype has a count of ten or more. The gene calls are TRBV4-3 and TRBJ2-2; 7 nucleotides match TRBD1. V trimming: 4 bases; J trimming: 0 bases; junction bases outside the gene matches: 5. There are 16 residues in the CDR3. Germline V lookup: CDR1 LGHNA, CDR2 YSLEER. CDR3 in amino acids: CASSRNRGPNTGELFF. In DNA, the CDR3 is TGCGCCAGCAGCCGAAACAGGGGACCGAACACCGGGGAGCTGTTTTTT.

This clonotype was detected ten times or more. The V and J genes are TRBV5-6 and TRBJ2-3, with TRBD1 matching 9 bases. This CDR3 has 16 amino acids. Looked up from germline, CDR1 is SGHDT and CDR2 is YYEEEE. J gave up 4 bases and V 4 bases, and 10 bases lay outside the gene matches. The CDR3 region has the DNA TGTGCCAGCAGCGGCCAAACAGGGGGCTACGCAGATACGCAGTATTTT. Translated, it gives CASSGQTGGYADTQYF.

The chain carries TRBV10-3 and TRBJ2-5; the D gene could be TRBD1 or TRBD2 (5 bases each). The germline gives CDR1 ENHRY, CDR2 SYGVKD. V lost 0 bases and J lost 4, with 12 bases in between. The CDR3 covers 15 residues. CDR3 DNA sequence: TGTGCCATCAGTGAGTCAGAGGGGATTGGAGAGACCCAGTACTTC. Amino acid sequence: CAISESEGIGETQYF.

The sample holds many counts of this clonotype. The rearrangement joins TRBV9 to TRBJ1-1, with TRBD1 matching over 8 bases. Trimming cost V 4 bases and J 1 base; bases outside gene matches: 3. This CDR3 is 14 amino acids long. Germline V lookup: CDR1 SGDLS, CDR2 YYNGEE. CDR3 in amino acids: CASSQGTGNTEAFF. CDR3 coding DNA: TGTGCCAGCAGCCAAGGGACAGGGAACACTGAAGCTTTCTTT. The full variable domain, completed using reference TRBV9 and TRBJ1-1, is DSGVTQTPKHLITATGQRVTLRCSPRSGDLSVYWYQQSLDQGLQFLIQYYNGEERAKGNILERFSAQQFPDLHSELNLSSLELGDSALYFCASSQGTGNTEAFFGQGTRLTVV.

In its sample, this clonotype was seen many times. CDR3 protein: CAISSTGPALYEQYV. In DNA form, the CDR3 reads TGTGCCATCAGTTCAACAGGGCCCGCGCTCTACGAGCAGTACGTC. The chain combines TRBV10-3 with TRBJ2-7; D is possibly TRBD1 (6 bases). The CDR3 contains 15 residues. V was cut by 5 bases and J by 3 bases, with 17 bases left in between. The germline CDR1 and CDR2 sequences are ENHRY and SYGVKD.

Ten or more counts support this clonotype. A junction boundary mismatches the germline segment, possibly from a read error. The rearrangement joins TRBV7-7 to TRBJ2-6, with D maybe TRBD2 (7 bases). Germline assignment: CDR1 SSHAT and CDR2 FNYEAQ (reference sequence). The CDR3 length is 17 residues. In DNA form, the CDR3 reads TGTGCTAGCAGCCCTCTGGGGGGGGCAGAAGGGGCCAACGTCCTGACTTTC. Translation gives CASSPLGGAEGANVLTF. The full variable domain, its missing parts supplied by reference TRBV7-7 and TRBJ2-6, is GAGVSQSPRYKVTKRGQDVTLRCDPISSHATLYWYQQALGQGPEFLTYFNYEAQPDKSGLPSDRFSAERPEGSISTLTIQRTEQRDSAMYRCASSPLGGAEGANVLTFGAGSRLTVL.